Listed below are T cell receptor beta chains from one sample, sequenced in a study of human T cells and chemical hapten exposure. TCRdb re-called the RACE reads with MiXCR, one entry per CDR3 protein. The table includes 150,000 to 200,000 distinct CDR3 sequences, approximately 24% detected once. The source was whole blood, collected in connection with sensitization to the hapten diphenylcyclopropenone (DPC). The receptors stem from a woman in her thirties or forties with alopecia areata. Some clones in this sample may be carry-over from other donors' samples. Each CDR3 is given with its conserved first and last residue.

v_call cdr3_aa
TRBV5-1 CASWDTGDPQYF
TRBV28 CASSLSGVGANVLTF
TRBV28 CASSPGVKVPFF
TRBV6-1 CASSELTRTPGNIQYF
TRBV7-9 CASSQDYGYTF
TRBV24-1 CATSDVGYRGNEQFF
TRBV6-5 CASSYGLTAYEQYF
TRBV6-6 CASSYLDRGNTEAFF
TRBV6-2/TRBV6-3 CASSYARDTGELFF
TRBV20-1 CSASGGGSLLNEQFF
TRBV21-1 CASSKARPSGNSYEQYF
TRBV4-2 CASSQVGRERGTGELFF
TRBV11-1 CASSLTGLMNTEAFF
TRBV10-3 CAISHSRDRGTEAFF
TRBV5-1 CASSLGLGRENEQYF
TRBV7-2 CASSSLGPQKGYEQYF
TRBV6-1 CASSRRAWDETQYF
TRBV28 CASSFPISRTGERETQYF
TRBV6-5 CASSYSGQGGGEKLFF
TRBV7-2 CASSFGLAGVPGRETQYF
TRBV6-5 CASSYSGSSYEQYF
TRBV6-2/TRBV6-3 CASSQFRDQPQHF
TRBV6-6 CASSYGTKYEQYF
TRBV3-1 CASSRDTRGDEQFF
TRBV29-1 CSVRGPKQNSGRSDTQYF
TRBV5-6 CASCWDAGYEQYF
TRBV20-1 CSARPIGRLGGEQFF
TRBV2 CASSEVPSGTQYF